This passage covers 29 T cell receptor beta chains from one sample sequenced in a study of shared clonotypes between healthy human individuals. Positive CCR7 selection of CD45RO-negative cells yielded the naive CD8 cells, and terminally differentiated effector memory CD45RA+ cells were excluded. The protocol was immunoSEQ multiplex PCR, while the TCRdb copy is restricted to in-frame clones and leaves out a portion. Of some 2,100,000 clones in the sample, 85% to 95% were seen once. The source material was naive CD8+ T cells from PBMCs. These receptor sequences come from a man aged 18 to 29 in good health. Some clones in this sample may be carry-over from other donors' samples.

The chain is built from TRBV28 and TRBJ1-3; 7 nucleotides match TRBD1. Trimming took 1 base from V and 7 from J; bases not matched to a gene: 10. In germline, CDR1 is MDHEN, CDR2 SYDVKM. This CDR3 comprises 16 residues. CDR3 amino acids: CASSLFPTGRGNTIYF. The CDR3 coding sequence is TGTGCCAGCAGTTTATTCCCGACAGGGAGAGGCAACACCATATATTTT.

In nucleotides, the CDR3 is TGTGCCAGCAGCTCTTGGACTAGCGGGATGATAACGTCCTACGAGCAGTACTTC. This encodes CASSSWTSGMITSYEQYF. The chain combines TRBV7-9 with TRBJ2-7; 12 positions match TRBD2. J gave up 1 base and V 4 bases, and 11 bases lay outside the gene matches. This CDR3 region has 18 residues. Germline CDR1 is SEHNR and CDR2 is FQNEAQ (reference sequence).

The rearrangement links TRBV28 to TRBJ2-5; D is unclear. The CDR3 totals 14 residues. V was trimmed by 6 bases and J by 4 bases, leaving 15 bases between them. Germline loops: CDR1 MDHEN, CDR2 SYDVKM. Written as DNA, the CDR3 is TGTGCCAGCAGCCCCGCACAGAGGAGAGAGACCCAGTACTTC. Translation: CASSPAQRRETQYF.

The chain is built from TRBV9 and TRBJ2-7; no clear D gene. Trimming took off 0 bases at V and 5 bases at J, with 12 bases between the two ends. Germline CDR1 SGDLS, CDR2 YYNGEE. The CDR3 loop spans 14 amino acids. The CDR3 here is CASSVGKVSDEQYF. The CDR3 nucleotides read TGTGCCAGCAGCGTAGGAAAGGTGAGCGACGAGCAGTACTTC.

The CDR3 spells CASREVTGGQPQHF. DNA for the CDR3: TGTGCCAGCAGAGAAGTGACAGGGGGTCAGCCCCAGCATTTT. The genes are TRBV28 and TRBJ1-5, with TRBD1 matching over 9 bases. The CDR3 spans 14 residues. Germline V gene lookup returns CDR1 MDHEN and CDR2 SYDVKM. The ends lost 6 bases at V and 6 bases at J; junction bases unmatched: 6.

The CDR3 region is CASSQELREGTGELFF. CDR3 sequence (DNA): TGCGCCAGCAGCCAAGAATTGCGGGAGGGGACCGGGGAGCTGTTTTTT. The gene calls are TRBV4-3 and TRBJ2-2, with TRBD2 matching 9 bases. This CDR3 spans 16 amino acids. Germline values: CDR1 LGHNA, CDR2 YSLEER. V lost 0 bases to trimming and J lost 5 bases; unmatched junction nucleotides: 4.

The genes are TRBV29-1 and TRBJ2-1; 7 bases match TRBD2. J lost 6 bases, V lost 4 bases, and 6 bases had no gene match. The CDR3 sequence is 13 residues long. From germline, CDR1 is SQVTM and CDR2 ANQGSEA. CDR3 loop: CSVALWTSNEQFF. The CDR3 nucleotides are TGCAGCGTTGCCCTTTGGACTAGCAATGAGCAGTTCTTC.

Details on this clone: Other DNA sequences in the sample encode the same CDR3. The V call is TRBV9, the J call TRBJ2-1, with 10 bases matching TRBD2. CDR1 SGDLS and CDR2 YYNGEE come from the germline V gene. Losses at the gene ends were 3 bases for V and 3 bases for J; bases not matched to a gene: 0. The CDR3 covers 14 residues. DNA of the CDR3: TGTGCCAGCAGCGCTAGCGGGAGCTACAATGAGCAGTTCTTC. This encodes CASSASGSYNEQFF. The full variable domain, with the rest looked up from reference TRBV9 and TRBJ2-1, is DSGVTQTPKHLITATGQRVTLRCSPRSGDLSVYWYQQSLDQGLQFLIQYYNGEERAKGNILERFSAQQFPDLHSELNLSSLELGDSALYFCASSASGSYNEQFFGPGTRLTVL.

The genes are TRBV19 and TRBJ2-7; 9 bases map to TRBD2. Per the germline V gene, CDR1 is LNHDA and CDR2 is SQIVND (reference sequence). V trimming: 1 base; J trimming: 3 bases; junction bases outside the gene matches: 4. This CDR3 comprises 15 residues. The CDR3 nucleotides read TGTGCCAGTAGTATAGGACTAGCGGAACACTACGAGCAGTACTTC. Translation gives CASSIGLAEHYEQYF.

The chain employs TRBV2 and TRBJ2-6; D might be TRBD2 (6 bases). The V gene's germline CDR1 is SNHLY and CDR2 FYNNEI. Trimming shortened V by 3 bases and J by 3 bases, and 9 bases separated the two germline ends. The CDR3 is made up of 15 amino acids. This chain's CDR3 is CASSEEGGGANVLTF. For the CDR3, the DNA is TGTGCCAGCAGTGAGGAGGGAGGTGGGGCCAACGTCCTGACTTTC.

The chain uses TRBV7-2 and TRBJ2-7; 10 bases match TRBD1. The CDR3 length is 13 residues. The junction had 4 bases not matched to a gene; V was cut back by 5 bases and J by 6 bases. Germline CDR1 reads SGHTA; CDR2 reads FQGNSA. This chain's CDR3 is CASSMGQGSEQYF. The CDR3 coding sequence is TGTGCCAGCAGCATGGGACAGGGGTCCGAGCAGTACTTC.

The chain joins TRBV7-9 to TRBJ2-5, with 12 positions matching TRBD2. The CDR3 runs to 16 residues. The J segment lost 5 bases and the V segment lost 5 bases, leaving 9 bases of the junction unmatched. Germline V lookup: CDR1 SEHNR, CDR2 FQNEAQ (reference sequence). CDR3 sequence reads: CASSHRLAGVGETQYF. The DNA for the CDR3 is TGTGCCAGCAGCCATAGACTAGCGGGAGTTGGGGAGACCCAGTACTTC.

The J gene is TRBJ1-1, the V gene TRBV27, with no clear D. This CDR3 has 14 residues. The V gene's germline CDR1 is MNHEY and CDR2 SMNVEV (reference sequence). V was shortened by 5 bases and J by 6 bases, with 16 bases between the two germline ends. The CDR3 DNA reads as TGTGCCAGCAGTAGACTCAGGCTGGGCCCTGAAGCTTTCTTT. Amino acids: CASSRLRLGPEAFF.

The chain couples TRBV7-2 to TRBJ2-1; maybe TRBD1 (5 bases). In germline, CDR1 is SGHTA, CDR2 FQGNSA. The V end lost 1 base, the J end lost 5 bases, and 9 bases lay between the germline ends. This CDR3 has 14 residues. In nucleotides, the CDR3 is TGTGCCAGCAGCTTAGGGGGCCGCGACAATGAGCAGTTCTTC. It is translated as CASSLGGRDNEQFF.

The rearrangement links TRBV10-1 to TRBJ2-5; the D call may be TRBD1 or TRBD2 (5 bases each). The CDR3 runs 16 residues. Germline loops: CDR1 WNHNN, CDR2 SYGVQD (reference sequence). V gave up 3 bases and J gave up 2 bases, with 16 bases separating them. In DNA form, the CDR3 reads TGCGCCAGCAGTGATTTAAGGATGGGGGATCAAGAGACCCAGTACTTC. Translation gives CASSDLRMGDQETQYF.

The chain combines TRBV6-5 with TRBJ2-3; D possibly corresponds to TRBD1 (6 bases). Germline V gene lookup returns CDR1 MNHEY and CDR2 SVGAGI. The CDR3 length is 15 residues. Trimming pared 5 bases from V and 4 bases from J, leaving 16 bases between. The CDR3 sequence: CASSQWGPMADTQYF. For the CDR3, the DNA is TGTGCCAGCAGTCAGTGGGGGCCCATGGCAGATACGCAGTATTTT.

To note about this clone: The same CDR3 also results from other DNA sequences found in this sample. The rearrangement uses TRBV27 and TRBJ1-2, with a weak D call TRBD1 (6 bases). Germline values: CDR1 MNHEY, CDR2 SMNVEV (reference sequence). The V end lost 0 bases, the J end lost 1 base, and 9 bases lay between the germline ends. There are 15 residues in the CDR3. The DNA for the CDR3 is TGTGCCAGCAGTTTATCTGGGGGCGGTAACTATGGCTACACCTTC. Its protein is CASSLSGGGNYGYTF.

This chain links TRBV11-2 with TRBJ2-1; 12 bases match TRBD2. This CDR3 has 17 residues. Trimming removed 5 bases from V and 5 bases from J; junction bases left unmatched: 10. The germline V gene encodes CDR1 SGHAT and CDR2 FQNNGV. The CDR3 DNA is TGTGCCAGCAGCCCCAGGACTAGCGGGAAACAGGACAATGAGCAGTTCTTC. Translated, it gives CASSPRTSGKQDNEQFF. Full variable domain (remainder filled in from reference TRBV11-2 and TRBJ2-1): EAGVAQSPRYKIIEKRQSVAFWCNPISGHATLYWYQQILGQGPKLLIQFQNNGVVDDSQLPKDRFSAERLKGVDSTLKIQPAKLEDSAVYLCASSPRTSGKQDNEQFFGPGTRLTVL.

The sample holds one count of this clone. The rearrangement links TRBV2 to TRBJ1-1; a possible D gene is TRBD1 (6 bases). Germline V lookup: CDR1 SNHLY, CDR2 FYNNEI. The V end was cut by 3 bases, the J end by 1 base, with 12 bases between. There are 15 residues in the CDR3. CDR3 sequence (DNA): TGTGCCAGCAGTGAGGTATGGGGGGCGAACACTGAAGCTTTCTTT. This translates into CASSEVWGANTEAFF.

The rearrangement links TRBV5-1 to TRBJ2-7; D might be TRBD1 or TRBD2, each matching 5 bases. Trimming left V 4 bases short and J 6 bases short, with 14 bases between. This CDR3 has 13 residues. The V gene's germline CDR1 is SGHRS and CDR2 YFSETQ. The CDR3 is CASSLTIGTEQYF. As DNA, the CDR3 is TGCGCCAGCAGCCTTACGATAGGGACCGAGCAGTACTTC.

The table lists this clone with a count of one. The chain joins TRBV10-3 to TRBJ1-1; D might be TRBD1 (6 bases). The V and J ends lost 3 bases and 2 bases respectively, with 10 bases between them. The length of the CDR3 is 14 residues. Germline V gene sequence: CDR1 ENHRY, CDR2 SYGVKD. CDR3 nucleotides: TGTGCCATCAGTGACTACAGGGACAACACTGAAGCTTTCTTT. This codes for CAISDYRDNTEAFF.

The chain recombines TRBV28 with TRBJ1-3, with a tentative D call TRBD1 (5 bases). The CDR3 has 15 amino acids. Germline V gives CDR1 MDHEN, CDR2 SYDVKM. The V gene lost 3 bases and the J gene lost 0 bases, with 9 bases spanning the gap. CDR3 nucleotide sequence: TGTGCCAGCAGTTTGCAGGGCTTCTCTGGAAACACCATATATTTT. Its protein is CASSLQGFSGNTIYF. The full variable domain, in which reference TRBV28 and TRBJ1-3 provide the parts outside the CDR3, is DVKVTQSSRYLVKRTGEKVFLECVQDMDHENMFWYRQDPGLGLRLIYFSYDVKMKEKGDIPEGYSVSREKKERFSLILESASTNQTSMYLCASSLQGFSGNTIYFGEGSWLTVV.

The genes are TRBV5-1 and TRBJ1-4, with D maybe TRBD1 (5 bases). The V end lost 4 bases, the J end lost 6 bases, and 13 bases lay between the germline ends. The germline gives CDR1 SGHRS, CDR2 YFSETQ. The CDR3 contains 14 residues. The CDR3: CASSLGLGDEKLFF. As DNA, the CDR3 is TGCGCCAGCAGCCTCGGTTTAGGGGATGAAAAACTGTTTTTT.

The CDR3 sequence: CASIIGGAGGNQPQHF. The CDR3 nucleotides are TGTGCCAGCATCATTGGGGGGGCGGGTGGCAATCAGCCCCAGCATTTT. V usage is TRBV27 and J usage is TRBJ1-5, with a possible D match to TRBD1 (6 bases). Germline V gives CDR1 MNHEY, CDR2 SMNVEV (reference sequence). Trimming took 7 bases from V and 2 from J, leaving 18 bases between them. CDR3 length: 16 residues.

The chain joins TRBV30 to TRBJ2-7, with D tentatively TRBD1 (6 bases). The CDR3 length is 14 residues. Germline V lookup: CDR1 GTSNPN, CDR2 SVGIG (reference sequence). V was clipped by 0 bases and J by 1 base, with 10 bases between them. The CDR3 here is CAWSVGRGSYEQYF. Written as DNA, the CDR3 is TGTGCCTGGAGTGTCGGCAGGGGATCCTACGAGCAGTACTTC.

This sequence joins TRBV14 and TRBJ2-3, with 7 bases that match TRBD2. Trimming took 1 base from V and 11 from J; bases not matched to a gene: 9. Per germline, CDR1 SGHDN and CDR2 FVKESK. The CDR3 has 14 residues. CDR3 amino acids: CASSQAAGVSEQYF. CDR3 DNA: TGTGCCAGCAGCCAAGCTGCGGGAGTGTCGGAGCAGTATTTT.

About this clone: Other DNA sequences of this sample code for an identical CDR3. The chain combines TRBV27 with TRBJ1-5; D might be TRBD1 (5 bases). Trimming left V 3 bases short and J 1 base short, with 7 bases between. Looked up from germline, CDR1 is MNHEY and CDR2 is SMNVEV (reference sequence). CDR3 length equals 14 residues. The CDR3 protein is CASSLRGSNQPQHF. CDR3 nucleotide sequence: TGTGCCAGCAGTTTGAGGGGAAGCAATCAGCCCCAGCATTTT.

This clone has only one observation. The rearrangement joins TRBV5-1 to TRBJ2-2; maybe TRBD1 (5 bases). From germline, CDR1 is SGHRS and CDR2 YFSETQ. The V end was cut by 4 bases, the J end by 7 bases, with 23 bases between. The CDR3 is 17 amino acids. The CDR3 region has the DNA TGCGCCAGCAGCGTTGGCCTCCGGACGACAGAGAACGGGGAGCTGTTTTTT. Translating it yields CASSVGLRTTENGELFF.

The V gene is TRBV5-1, the J gene TRBJ2-7; D remains ambiguous. Deletions cut 4 bases from V and 2 bases from J, with 16 bases between. The CDR3 consists of 15 residues. CDR1 is SGHRS and CDR2 is YFSETQ in the germline V gene. CDR3 in amino acids: CASSPSRTVPYEQYF. In DNA, the CDR3 is TGCGCCAGCAGCCCATCGAGGACGGTCCCCTACGAGCAGTACTTC.